The 23 T cell receptor beta chains reported below all come from one sample, sequenced in a study of HIV-infected patients and healthy controls. No cell fractionation was done, so the repertoire covers all unsorted peripheral blood T cells. Alpha and beta constant-region primers primed reverse transcription of around 550 ng RNA. Separate chain-specific third strand synthesis with multiplexing indices produced the alpha and beta libraries. TCRdb fed the 5' RACE reads into MiXCR, producing one record per CDR3 protein. The sample includes around 7,000 distinct CDR3 sequences, less than 8.5% of them seen just once. Sequences were derived from blood, sampled before antiretroviral therapy. The source of these receptors is an adult with HIV infection.

Within the sample, this clonotype is medium-sized. V gene TRBV19 combines with J gene TRBJ1-1, with D unclear. CDR3 length equals 11 residues. CDR1 and CDR2 from the germline V gene are LNHDA and SQIVND (reference sequence). V was trimmed by 6 bases and J by 0 bases, leaving 2 bases between them. The CDR3 here is CASRLNTEAFF. The CDR3 DNA follows: TGTGCCAGTAGGTTGAACACTGAAGCTTTCTTT. The variable domain in full, with the rest retrieved from reference TRBV19 and TRBJ1-1, is DGGITQSPKYLFRKEGQNVTLSCEQNLNHDAMYWYRQDPGQGLRLIYYSQIVNDFQKGDIAEGYSVSREKKESFPLTVTSAQKNPTAFYLCASRLNTEAFFGQGTRLTVV.

This clonotype rates as medium-sized (0.01 to 0.1%). This chain joins TRBV2 and TRBJ1-6, with D perhaps TRBD1 (5 bases). The CDR3 sequence is 14 residues long. Trimming took 3 bases from V and 7 from J, leaving 10 bases between them. Per the germline V gene, CDR1 is SNHLY and CDR2 is FYNNEI. CDR3 nucleotides: TGTGCCAGCAGTGATCGAAAGGGGAATTCACCCCTCCACTTT. This encodes CASSDRKGNSPLHF.

By share of the sample, this clonotype is medium-sized (0.01 to 0.1%). The chain uses TRBV7-9 and TRBJ1-5; D is unclear. The CDR3 extends over 11 amino acids. V shed 8 bases and J shed 1 base, with 3 bases lying between them. CDR1 and CDR2 from the germline V gene are SEHNR and FQNEAQ (reference sequence). This CDR3 reads CASGSNQPQHF. The CDR3 region has the DNA TGTGCCAGCGGGAGCAATCAGCCCCAGCATTTT.

This clonotype was detected ten times or more. This chain joins TRBV25-1 and TRBJ2-5; maybe TRBD1 (5 bases). CDR1 is MGHDK, CDR2 SYGVNS, per germline. This CDR3 is 12 amino acids long. V lost 7 bases and J lost 4, with 10 bases in between. CDR3 bases: TGTGCCAGCAAGGCAGGGATAGAGACCCAGTACTTC. Translating gives CASKAGIETQYF. Looking up the rest from reference TRBV25-1 and TRBJ2-5 gives the full variable domain: EADIYQTPRYLVIGTGKKITLECSQTMGHDKMYWYQQDPGMELHLIHYSYGVNSTEKGDLSSESTVSRIRTEHFPLTLESARPSHTSQYLCASKAGIETQYFGPGTRLLVL.

The gene calls are TRBV9 and TRBJ2-1; 8 positions match TRBD2. Germline V gene sequence: CDR1 SGDLS, CDR2 YYNGEE. CDR3 length: 15 amino acids. V was clipped by 0 bases and J by 7 bases; unmatched bases: 6. The DNA of the CDR3 is TGTGCCAGCAGCGTAGCTACTAGCGGCGCGAATGAGCAGTTCTTC. Its protein is CASSVATSGANEQFF.

By sample share, this clonotype is medium-sized. The chain is built from TRBV5-4 and TRBJ1-2; D gene uncertain. V lost 1 base and J lost 4, with 11 bases in between. The CDR3 runs 14 residues. CDR1 SGHNT and CDR2 YYREEE come from the germline V gene (reference sequence). The CDR3 reads CASSLLPGSYGYTF. The CDR3 DNA reads TGTGCCAGCAGCTTGTTACCGGGGAGCTATGGCTACACCTTC.

The chain couples TRBV9 to TRBJ2-1; D is tentatively TRBD1 or TRBD2 (5 bases each). The germline V and J ends were trimmed by 0 bases and 9 bases, with 13 bases remaining between them. This CDR3 spans 14 amino acids. In germline, CDR1 is SGDLS, CDR2 YYNGEE. Written as DNA, the CDR3 is TGTGCCAGCAGCGTAGCTGAGGGGACGGGTGAGCAGTTCTTC. Residues: CASSVAEGTGEQFF. Based on the CDR3 plus reference TRBV9 and TRBJ2-1, the full variable domain is DSGVTQTPKHLITATGQRVTLRCSPRSGDLSVYWYQQSLDQGLQFLIQYYNGEERAKGNILERFSAQQFPDLHSELNLSSLELGDSALYFCASSVAEGTGEQFFGPGTRLTVL.

In this sample, this clonotype turned up many times. The chain joins TRBV27 to TRBJ2-3; TRBD2 agrees at 12 bases. Germline CDR1 reads MNHEY; CDR2 reads SMNVEV (reference sequence). V trimming: 2 bases; J trimming: 5 bases; junction bases outside the gene matches: 14. The CDR3 is made up of 19 amino acids. The CDR3 DNA reads as TGTGCCAGCAGTTTAGGGGGACTAGCGGGCGACCCTCGGGGAGATACGCAGTATTTT. Translated, it gives CASSLGGLAGDPRGDTQYF.

This clonotype is medium-sized in the sample. This sequence joins TRBV30 and TRBJ1-3; D is undetermined. The CDR3 is made up of 13 amino acids. In germline, CDR1 is GTSNPN, CDR2 SVGIG (reference sequence). V was pared by 4 bases and J by 1 base, with 8 bases between. This chain's CDR3 is CAWNPGSGNTIYF. CDR3 DNA: TGTGCCTGGAATCCCGGATCTGGAAACACCATATATTTT.

This clonotype was recorded at least ten times. The chain recombines TRBV7-3 with TRBJ1-5, with 7 bases matching TRBD1. Germline V lookup: CDR1 SGHTA, CDR2 FQGTGA. Trimming at V came to 6 bases and at J to 7 bases, leaving 12 bases not matched to a gene. The CDR3 covers 15 residues. The CDR3 reads CASSRSGDRGQPQHF. CDR3 bases: TGTGCCAGCAGTCGGAGCGGGGACAGAGGGCAGCCCCAGCATTTT.

This clonotype was observed a few times. The J gene is TRBJ1-4, the V gene TRBV5-1; no clear D gene. Germline V CDR1 and CDR2: SGHRS, YFSETQ. This CDR3 region has 12 residues. Trimming cost V 4 bases and J 5 bases, with 6 bases left between them. The CDR3 region is CASSGSNEKLFF. The DNA of the CDR3 is TGCGCCAGCAGCGGCTCCAATGAAAAACTGTTTTTT.

A few counts support this clonotype. This chain connects TRBV28 to TRBJ2-3, with TRBD2 identical over 12 bases. From germline, CDR1 is MDHEN and CDR2 SYDVKM. The CDR3 runs to 16 residues. V lost 3 bases, J lost 4 bases, and 5 bases stayed unmatched. DNA for the CDR3: TGTGCCAGCAGTTTCCAGGCTAGCGGGAGGGCAGATACGCAGTATTTT. It yields the protein CASSFQASGRADTQYF.

The table lists this clonotype with a few counts. V and J are TRBV19 and TRBJ2-1; 7 bases align to TRBD1. This CDR3 is built from 14 residues. In germline, CDR1 is LNHDA, CDR2 SQIVND (reference sequence). After removal of 3 bases from V and 3 bases from J, the junction contained 2 bases not matched to a gene. The CDR3: CASSIGTDYNEQFF. Written as DNA, the CDR3 is TGTGCCAGTAGTATTGGGACAGACTACAATGAGCAGTTCTTC.

V gene TRBV7-9 combines with J gene TRBJ1-1; D is possibly TRBD1 (5 bases). The CDR3 has 15 amino acids. Germline lookup yields CDR1 SEHNR and CDR2 FQNEAQ (reference sequence). Trimming shortened V by 2 bases and J by 1 base, and 11 bases separated the two germline ends. The CDR3 DNA reads TGTGCCAGCAGCTTACCCATTCAGGGGAACACTGAAGCTTTCTTT. The encoded protein is CASSLPIQGNTEAFF. The variable domain in full, with the rest retrieved from reference TRBV7-9 and TRBJ1-1, is DTGVSQNPRHKITKRGQNVTFRCDPISEHNRLYWYRQTLGQGPEFLTYFQNEAQLEKSRLLSDRFSAERPKGSFSTLEIQRTEQGDSAMYLCASSLPIQGNTEAFFGQGTRLTVV.

In its sample, this clonotype is medium-sized. The J gene is TRBJ1-1, the V gene TRBV3-1; TRBD1 matches at 7 bases. Germline lookup yields CDR1 LGHDT and CDR2 YNNKEL (reference sequence). The CDR3 consists of 16 residues. The J segment lost 1 base and the V segment lost 3 bases, leaving 8 bases of the junction unmatched. CDR3 DNA sequence: TGTGCCAGCAGCCATAGCTCCGGGACAGCGAACACTGAAGCTTTCTTT. Protein sequence: CASSHSSGTANTEAFF.

This clonotype was counted only a few times. V and J are TRBV12-3 or TRBV12-4 and TRBJ2-3, with 15 nucleotides matching TRBD2. Unmatched junction bases numbered 2, after V lost 5 bases and J lost 8 bases. The CDR3 contains 14 residues. CDR3 amino acids: CASSGLAGGFTQYF. CDR3 DNA sequence: TGTGCCAGCAGTGGACTAGCGGGGGGGTTTACGCAGTATTTT.

By frequency in the sample, this clonotype is medium-sized. V is TRBV5-1 and J is TRBJ1-1; 8 positions match TRBD1. Looked up from germline, CDR1 is SGHRS and CDR2 is YFSETQ. This CDR3 region has 15 residues. Trimming at V came to 2 bases and at J to 5 bases, leaving 8 bases not matched to a gene. CDR3 amino acids: CASSLAGGYSTEAFF. CDR3 sequence (DNA): TGCGCCAGCAGCTTAGCAGGGGGCTATAGTACTGAAGCTTTCTTT.

By share of the sample, this clonotype is medium-sized. V is TRBV6-5 and J is TRBJ1-6, with D unresolved. Trimming shortened V by 6 bases and J by 7 bases, and 13 bases separated the two germline ends. CDR3 length: 14 amino acids. Germline V gene lookup returns CDR1 MNHEY and CDR2 SVGAGI. CDR3 loop: CASSALGGNSPLHF. As DNA, the CDR3 is TGTGCCAGCAGCGCTCTCGGAGGAAATTCACCCCTCCACTTT.

The table lists this clonotype with many counts. This rearrangement joins TRBV6-1 to TRBJ1-4, with D possibly being TRBD1 (5 bases). The CDR3 extends over 14 amino acids. The germline gives CDR1 MNHNS, CDR2 SASEGT. Trimming pared 6 bases from V and 0 bases from J, leaving 8 bases between. Here the CDR3 DNA reads TGTGCCAGCAGAACAGGAACAACTAATGAAAAACTGTTTTTT. The encoded protein is CASRTGTTNEKLFF.

This clonotype is medium-sized within its sample. V and J are TRBV5-1 and TRBJ2-3; TRBD1 or TRBD2 may be the D gene (6 bases each). The length of the CDR3 is 13 residues. Trimming cost V 7 bases and J 5 bases, with 14 bases left between them. Germline assignment: CDR1 SGHRS and CDR2 YFSETQ. The CDR3 region is CASLPEGGDTQYF. The DNA of the CDR3 is TGCGCCAGCCTGCCCGAGGGGGGAGATACGCAGTATTTT.

This clonotype was seen repeatedly, ten times or more. The rearrangement uses TRBV6-1 and TRBJ1-5; 7 bases map to TRBD1. This CDR3 is 15 amino acids long. Unmatched junction bases numbered 10, after V lost 4 bases and J lost 7 bases. Per the germline V gene, CDR1 is MNHNS and CDR2 is SASEGT. The CDR3 protein is CASSVSDRAIQPQHF. DNA of the CDR3: TGTGCCAGCAGTGTATCCGACAGGGCTATACAGCCCCAGCATTTT.

This clonotype is classed as medium-sized. CDR3 amino acids: CASSPGDWNTEAFF. CDR3 nucleotide sequence: TGCGCCAGCAGCCCCGGCGACTGGAACACTGAAGCTTTCTTT. The genes are TRBV5-1 and TRBJ1-1; D unclear. The length of the CDR3 is 14 residues. CDR1 is SGHRS, CDR2 YFSETQ, per germline. Trimming left V 4 bases short and J 1 base short, with 11 bases between.

This sequence joins TRBV9 and TRBJ1-2; no reliable D call. The CDR3 loop spans 14 amino acids. With 0 bases removed from V and 4 bases from J, the gap between germline ends came to 10 bases. The germline CDR1 and CDR2 sequences are SGDLS and YYNGEE. The CDR3 DNA reads as TGTGCCAGCAGCGTAGTTGCGGATAGCTATGGCTACACCTTC. Amino acid sequence: CASSVVADSYGYTF.